This T cell receptor (beta chain) was observed in a study of T-cell memory formation after mild COVID-19. Study-level information: For the most part, TCR clusters were specific to one donor.

TCRdb re-called the 5' RACE reads through MiXCR, storing one row per CDR3 protein. The sample lists about 440,000 distinct CDR3 sequences; roughly 20% were seen once. CDR1 KGHDR and CDR2 SFDVKD come from the germline V gene. CDR3 length: 20 amino acids. Trimming removed 3 bases at V and 0 bases at J, with 23 bases between. The V and J genes are TRBV24-1 and TRBJ1-3, with D possibly being TRBD1 (5 bases). The sample comprised PBMCs or a T cell subset sorted from them (not recorded which). The TCR sequence derives from an adult woman who had mild COVID-19 (a few samples of this study predate the infection). Cell type and time point are not known. CDR3 nucleotides: TGTGCCACCAGTGATAGTGGGACTGACGACGGCAAAATCTCTGGAAACACCATATATTTT. It encodes CATSDSGTDDGKISGNTIYF.